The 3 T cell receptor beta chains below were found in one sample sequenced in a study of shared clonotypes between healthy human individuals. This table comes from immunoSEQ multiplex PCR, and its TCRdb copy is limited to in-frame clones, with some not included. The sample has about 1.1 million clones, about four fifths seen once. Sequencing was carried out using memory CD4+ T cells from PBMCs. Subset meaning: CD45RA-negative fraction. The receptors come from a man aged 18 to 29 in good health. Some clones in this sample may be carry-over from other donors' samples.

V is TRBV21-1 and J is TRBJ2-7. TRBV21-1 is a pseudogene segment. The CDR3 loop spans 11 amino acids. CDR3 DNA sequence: TGTGCCAGCAGGGGTTTGGATGAGCAGTACTTC. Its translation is CASRGLDEQYF.

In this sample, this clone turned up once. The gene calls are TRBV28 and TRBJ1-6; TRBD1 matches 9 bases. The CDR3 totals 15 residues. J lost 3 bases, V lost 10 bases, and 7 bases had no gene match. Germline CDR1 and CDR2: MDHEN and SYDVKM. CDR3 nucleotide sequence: TGTGCCACCCGAGGGACAGGGATCTATAATTCACCCCTCCACTTT. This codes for CATRGTGIYNSPLHF.

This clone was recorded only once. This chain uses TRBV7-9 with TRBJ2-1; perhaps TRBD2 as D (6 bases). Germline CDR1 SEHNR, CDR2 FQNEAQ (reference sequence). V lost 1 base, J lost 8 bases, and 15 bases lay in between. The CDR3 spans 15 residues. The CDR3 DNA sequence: TGTGCCAGCAGCTTAGAGGGCGGGAAGGCCGATGAGCAGTTCTTC. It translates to CASSLEGGKADEQFF.